This T cell receptor (beta chain) was captured by sequencing in a study of technical replicates of blood from a few donors. The germline V gene has CDR1 GTSNPN and CDR2 SVGIG (reference sequence). V was clipped by 7 bases and J by 7 bases, with 16 bases between them. CDR3 length equals 12 residues. TCRdb's table, derived via immunoSEQ multiplex PCR, lists solely in-frame clones and lacks some. The sample consists of 60,000 to 65,000 clones, about 91% of them appearing once. This chain uses TRBV30 with TRBJ1-2; D is perhaps TRBD1 (6 bases). Sample: PBMCs. The sequence came from a human donor in good health. Some clones in this sample may be carry-over from other donors' samples. CDR3 in DNA: TGTGCCTCACGACAGGTCTTCGGTGGCTACACCTTC. It specifies CASRQVFGGYTF.